Below, 22 T cell receptor beta chains from the same sample are listed, as sequenced in a study of graft-versus-host responses after intestinal transplantation. No cognate antigen is known for these TCRs. This table comes from immunoSEQ multiplex PCR, and its TCRdb copy is limited to in-frame clones, with some not included. The table shows just over 95,000 clones, with approximately 90% occurring only once. The sequenced sample was unstimulated CD4+ T cells sorted from spleen or lymph node cells, obtained before intestinal transplant. These receptor sequences come from a human donor who received an intestinal transplant.

DNA for the CDR3: TGTGCCAGCAGTGTAGCGGGGGCGGTCGGGGAGCTGTTTTTT. Translated, it gives CASSVAGAVGELFF. This chain links TRBV2 with TRBJ2-2, with 9 bases fitting TRBD2. Trimming cost V 4 bases and J 7 bases; bases outside gene matches: 4. The CDR3 contains 14 residues. Per germline, CDR1 SNHLY and CDR2 FYNNEI.

The chain is built from TRBV2 and TRBJ2-7; 9 nucleotides align to TRBD1. V lost 10 bases to trimming and J lost 2 bases; unmatched junction nucleotides: 3. Germline CDR1 SNHLY, CDR2 FYNNEI. CDR3 length equals 12 residues. Written as DNA, the CDR3 is TGTGCCATCGGACAGGGGCCCTACGAGCAGTACTTC. This translates into CAIGQGPYEQYF.

The V call is TRBV28, the J call TRBJ1-6; TRBD1 is a possible D gene (5 bases). There are 13 residues in the CDR3. V lost 8 bases and J lost 6, with 11 bases in between. Germline V gene data show CDR1 as MDHEN and CDR2 as SYDVKM. The CDR3 loop is CASQRGPNSPLHF. DNA of the CDR3: TGTGCCAGCCAAAGGGGCCCTAATTCACCCCTCCACTTT.

V usage is TRBV4-1 and J usage is TRBJ1-2; 7 bases line up with TRBD1. The CDR3 runs 17 residues. Germline CDR1 reads MGHRA; CDR2 reads YSYEKL. V shed 2 bases and J 6 bases; nucleotides not matched to a gene: 15. Written as DNA, the CDR3 is TGCGCCAGCAGCCAACCGAGGGCAGGGGGAATAACTAATGGCTACACCTTC. Translating it yields CASSQPRAGGITNGYTF.

This clone was found once. The rearrangement joins TRBV27 to TRBJ1-6; D gene ambiguous. The V end lost 6 bases, the J end lost 2 bases, and 11 bases lay between the germline ends. Germline loops: CDR1 MNHEY, CDR2 SMNVEV (reference sequence). The CDR3 runs 15 residues. DNA of the CDR3: TGTGCCAGCAGCTCGCGGGTCCCCTATAATTCACCCCTCCACTTT. This codes for CASSSRVPYNSPLHF.

The chain recombines TRBV7-2 with TRBJ1-2; the match to TRBD1 covers 9 bases. This CDR3 region has 17 residues. The ends lost 1 base at V and 3 bases at J; junction bases unmatched: 9. Germline V lookup: CDR1 SGHTA, CDR2 FQGNSA. The CDR3 is CASSLGPTGGGYYGYTF. The CDR3 DNA reads as TGTGCCAGCAGCTTAGGTCCAACAGGGGGCGGTTACTATGGCTACACCTTC.

The V gene is TRBV6-5, the J gene TRBJ1-2, with 8 bases aligning to TRBD1. Per germline, CDR1 MNHEY and CDR2 SVGAGI. The CDR3 length is 15 residues. V trimming: 1 base; J trimming: 3 bases; junction bases outside the gene matches: 4. The CDR3 sequence is CASSYLQGVYYGYTF. In nucleotides, the CDR3 is TGTGCCAGCAGTTACTTACAGGGGGTTTACTATGGCTACACCTTC.

The genes are TRBV6-1 and TRBJ1-6; the D is unclear. Per the germline V gene, CDR1 is MNHNS and CDR2 is SASEGT. The length of the CDR3 is 19 residues. Between the trimmed V and J ends, which lost 2 bases and 0 bases, there was a span of 17 bases. DNA of the CDR3: TGTGCCAGCAGTGAATGGTTTGTTTCGGGGAGCTCCTATAATTCACCCCTCCACTTT. Translated: CASSEWFVSGSSYNSPLHF.

CDR3 sequence reads: CASSLVTAVSYEQYF. The CDR3 DNA reads as TGTGCCAGCAGCTTAGTAACAGCGGTCTCCTACGAGCAGTACTTC. The chain couples TRBV11-2 to TRBJ2-7; a possible D gene is TRBD2 (5 bases). V lost 1 base and J 0 bases, leaving 10 bases between the germline ends. This CDR3 spans 15 amino acids. Germline V gives CDR1 SGHAT, CDR2 FQNNGV.

The CDR3 protein is CASSLQGSNTGELFF. In nucleotides, the CDR3 is TGTGCCAGCAGCTTGCAGGGGTCAAACACCGGGGAGCTGTTTTTT. The J gene is TRBJ2-2, the V gene TRBV5-6, with a tentative D call TRBD1 (6 bases). There are 15 residues in the CDR3. Germline-derived CDR1 and CDR2 are SGHDT and YYEEEE. Trimming shortened V by 1 base and J by 2 bases, and 9 bases separated the two germline ends.

The chain has TRBV9 and TRBJ1-3, with 8 nucleotides matching TRBD1. This CDR3 has 16 residues. The trim removed 2 bases at V and 8 bases at J, leaving 12 bases unmatched. In germline, CDR1 is SGDLS, CDR2 YYNGEE. The CDR3 sequence: CASSVIPSDRVDTIYF. CDR3 coding DNA: TGTGCCAGCAGCGTTATCCCCTCGGACAGGGTGGACACCATATATTTT.

The gene calls are TRBV19 and TRBJ2-5; D not resolved. The CDR3 has 15 residues. V dropped 1 base and J dropped 3 bases, with 12 bases sitting between them. CDR1 and CDR2 from the germline V gene are LNHDA and SQIVND (reference sequence). The CDR3 is CASSIARLGEETQYF. CDR3 coding DNA: TGTGCCAGTAGTATAGCCCGATTAGGAGAAGAGACCCAGTACTTC.

This clone was found a few times. This chain joins TRBV6-5 and TRBJ1-5, with 9 bases that match TRBD1. The CDR3 spans 14 residues. Germline V gene lookup returns CDR1 MNHEY and CDR2 SVGAGI. J was trimmed by 7 bases and V by 6 bases; bases with no gene match: 7. For the CDR3, the DNA is TGTGCCAGCAGCTCCGGGACAGGGTACCAGCCCCAGCATTTT. Translation gives CASSSGTGYQPQHF.

The chain is built from TRBV18 and TRBJ2-5; 8 nucleotides line up with TRBD1. Germline V gene data show CDR1 as KGHSH and CDR2 as LQKENI. The CDR3 has 14 residues. V trimming: 2 bases; J trimming: 1 base; junction bases outside the gene matches: 0. For the CDR3, the DNA is TGTGCCAGCTCACCAGGACAGGGCCAAGAGACCCAGTACTTC. Amino acids: CASSPGQGQETQYF.

This chain uses TRBV5-1 with TRBJ2-1; 9 nucleotides agree with TRBD2. CDR1 and CDR2 from the germline V gene are SGHRS and YFSETQ. The V and J ends lost 6 bases and 4 bases, in that order; junction bases with no gene match: 11. The length of the CDR3 is 16 residues. The CDR3 nucleotides read TGCGCCAGCACTGAAATAGCGGGGGTGGCTTACAATGAGCAGTTCTTC. Amino acid sequence: CASTEIAGVAYNEQFF.

The chain has TRBV6-5 and TRBJ1-2; TRBD1 might be the D (5 bases). Germline V lookup: CDR1 MNHEY, CDR2 SVGAGI. Trimming removed 8 bases from V and 7 bases from J, with 17 bases in between. The CDR3 is 13 amino acids. CDR3 sequence reads: CASSQGTASGYTF. Written as DNA, the CDR3 is TGTGCCAGCTCCCAGGGCACTGCAAGTGGCTACACCTTC.

This chain joins TRBV5-1 and TRBJ2-1, with TRBD2 matching 10 bases. Germline-derived CDR1 and CDR2 are SGHRS and YFSETQ. The CDR3 runs to 17 residues. V lost 2 bases and J lost 2; bases outside the gene matches: 7. The CDR3 DNA sequence: TGCGCCAGCAGCTTAGGACTAGCGGACTTAACCTACAATGAGCAGTTCTTC. Translated: CASSLGLADLTYNEQFF.

This chain joins TRBV15 and TRBJ1-5, with D possibly TRBD1 on 6 matching bases. This CDR3 is built from 16 residues. Germline V gene lookup returns CDR1 LNHNV and CDR2 YYDKDF (reference sequence). Trimming took 2 bases from V and 4 from J, leaving 15 bases between them. The CDR3 region is CATSRPRGGVNQPQHF. Here the CDR3 DNA reads TGTGCCACCAGCAGACCACGAGGGGGGGTTAATCAGCCCCAGCATTTT.

This clone showed up just once. Other DNA sequences in this specimen translate into the identical CDR3. The chain couples TRBV18 to TRBJ2-3; the match to TRBD2 covers 13 bases. The CDR3 is 15 residues long. Germline CDR1 reads KGHSH; CDR2 reads LQKENI. Trimming took 3 bases from V and 3 from J; bases not matched to a gene: 0. The DNA for the CDR3 is TGTGCCAGCTCACCGGGACTAGCGGGGACAGATACGCAGTATTTT. Translation: CASSPGLAGTDTQYF. Variable domain in full (rest from reference TRBV18 and TRBJ2-3): NAGVMQNPRHLVRRRGQEARLRCSPMKGHSHVYWYRQLPEEGLKFMVYLQKENIIDESGMPKERFSAEFPKEGPSILRIQQVVRGDSAAYFCASSPGLAGTDTQYFGPGTRLTVL.

The V call is TRBV6-1, the J call TRBJ2-7; 8 bases are shared with TRBD1. This CDR3 has 13 residues. V trimming: 7 bases; J trimming: 3 bases; junction bases outside the gene matches: 5. The V gene's germline CDR1 is MNHNS and CDR2 SASEGT. CDR3 in amino acids: CASTDRGIYEQYF. The CDR3 region has the DNA TGTGCCAGCACCGACAGGGGAATCTACGAGCAGTACTTC.

This clone is a singleton in its sample. The chain employs TRBV13 and TRBJ2-3, with TRBD2 matching over 10 bases. Germline loops: CDR1 PRHDT, CDR2 FYEKMQ (reference sequence). V shed 3 bases, J shed 3 bases, and the junction held 3 bases outside the gene matches. This CDR3 is 15 amino acids long. CDR3 protein: CASSLGLATTDTQYF. Written as DNA, the CDR3 is TGTGCCAGCAGCTTGGGACTAGCGACGACAGATACGCAGTATTTT.

The gene calls are TRBV27 and TRBJ2-7; tentatively, D is TRBD2 (5 bases). The germline gives CDR1 MNHEY, CDR2 SMNVEV (reference sequence). The CDR3 consists of 11 residues. V was clipped by 7 bases and J by 4 bases, with 8 bases between them. The CDR3 region is CASNRGYEQYF. CDR3 DNA sequence: TGTGCCAGCAATCGAGGGTACGAGCAGTACTTC.